This TCR beta chain came from a study of molecular identifiers for immune sequencing clone quantification. V lost 10 bases and J lost 5, with 14 bases in between. Per the germline V gene, CDR1 is MDHEN and CDR2 is SYDVKM. The length of the CDR3 is 12 residues. TCRdb reprocessed the PCR reads with MiXCR, giving one entry per CDR3 protein. The table shows some 94,000 distinct CDR3 sequences, with approximately 23% occurring only once. Only a few counts were recorded for this clonotype. The sequence derives from a human donor in good health. Some libraries in this study had Jurkat cell RNA spiked in. Source material: naive CD8+ T cells from blood, with Jurkat cell RNA spiked in. Subset described: FACS-sorted CD8+CD4-CCR7+CD45RA+ naive T cells. This chain links TRBV28 with TRBJ2-5; weak D call: TRBD1 (5 bases). The CDR3 DNA sequence: TGTGCCACAGCCAGGGCGCTGGAGACCCAGTACTTC. As protein: CATARALETQYF.